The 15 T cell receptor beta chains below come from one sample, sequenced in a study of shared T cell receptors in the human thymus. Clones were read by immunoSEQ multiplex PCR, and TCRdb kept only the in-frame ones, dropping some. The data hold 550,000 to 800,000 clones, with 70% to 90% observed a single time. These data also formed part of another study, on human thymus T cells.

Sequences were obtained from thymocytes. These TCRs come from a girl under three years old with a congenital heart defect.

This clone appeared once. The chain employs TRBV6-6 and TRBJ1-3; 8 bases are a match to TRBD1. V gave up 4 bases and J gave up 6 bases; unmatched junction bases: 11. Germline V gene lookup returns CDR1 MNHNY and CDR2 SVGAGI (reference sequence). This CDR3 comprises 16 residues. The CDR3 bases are TGTGCCAGCAGTTTTGTGGCGGCAGGGGGCGAAAACACCATATATTTT. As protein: CASSFVAAGGENTIYF.

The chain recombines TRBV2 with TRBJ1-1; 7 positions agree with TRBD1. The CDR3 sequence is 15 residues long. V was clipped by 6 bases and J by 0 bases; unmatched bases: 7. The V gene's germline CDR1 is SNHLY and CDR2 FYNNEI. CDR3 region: CASRAGDSLNTEAFF. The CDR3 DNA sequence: TGTGCCAGCAGAGCTGGGGACAGCTTGAACACTGAAGCTTTCTTT.

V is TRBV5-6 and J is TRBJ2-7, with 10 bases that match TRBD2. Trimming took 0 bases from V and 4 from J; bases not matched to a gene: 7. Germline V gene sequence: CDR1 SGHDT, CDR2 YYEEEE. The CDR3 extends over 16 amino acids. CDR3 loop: CASSLAPPSGGYEQYF. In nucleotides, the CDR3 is TGTGCCAGCAGCTTGGCTCCGCCTAGCGGGGGTTACGAGCAGTACTTC.

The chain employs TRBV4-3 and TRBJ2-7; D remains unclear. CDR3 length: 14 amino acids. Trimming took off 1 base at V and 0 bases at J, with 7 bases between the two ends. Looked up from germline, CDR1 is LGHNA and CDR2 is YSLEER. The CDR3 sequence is CASSQVLNSYEQYF. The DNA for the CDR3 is TGCGCCAGCAGCCAAGTCCTTAACTCCTACGAGCAGTACTTC.

CDR3 coding DNA: TGTGCCACCAGCAGACTCCGGGACAGGGGGCGTCGAGAGACCCAGTACTTC. It yields the protein CATSRLRDRGRRETQYF. The chain recombines TRBV15 with TRBJ2-5; 12 nucleotides agree with TRBD1. The CDR3 spans 17 residues. Germline CDR1 and CDR2: LNHNV and YYDKDF (reference sequence). Trimming cost V 2 bases and J 4 bases; bases outside gene matches: 8.

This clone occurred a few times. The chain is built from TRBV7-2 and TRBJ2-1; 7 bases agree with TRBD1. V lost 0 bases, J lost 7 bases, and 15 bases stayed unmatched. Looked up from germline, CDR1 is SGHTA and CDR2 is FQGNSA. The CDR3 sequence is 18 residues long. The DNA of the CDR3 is TGTGCCAGCAGCTTAGCGCTATGGCCCCGTACAGGGGTGAATGAGCAGTTCTTC. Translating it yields CASSLALWPRTGVNEQFF.

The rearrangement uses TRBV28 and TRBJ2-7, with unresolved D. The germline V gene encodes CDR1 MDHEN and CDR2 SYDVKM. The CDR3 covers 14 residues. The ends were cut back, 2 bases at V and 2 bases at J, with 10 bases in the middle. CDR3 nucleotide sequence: TGTGCCAGCAGTTTAACCGGGTCTCCCTACGAGCAGTACTTC. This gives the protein CASSLTGSPYEQYF.

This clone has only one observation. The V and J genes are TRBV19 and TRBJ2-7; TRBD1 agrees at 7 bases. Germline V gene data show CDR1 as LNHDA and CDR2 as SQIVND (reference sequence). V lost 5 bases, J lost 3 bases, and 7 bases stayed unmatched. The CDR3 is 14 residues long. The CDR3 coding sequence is TGTGCCAGTAGTCTAACCCAGGGGGACTACGAGCAGTACTTC. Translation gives CASSLTQGDYEQYF.

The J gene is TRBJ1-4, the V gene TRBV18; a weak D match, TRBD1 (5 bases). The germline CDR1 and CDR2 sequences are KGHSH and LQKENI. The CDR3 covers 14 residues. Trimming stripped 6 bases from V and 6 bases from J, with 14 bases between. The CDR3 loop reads CASSRRGADEKLFF. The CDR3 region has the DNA TGTGCCAGCTCTCGGAGGGGAGCCGATGAAAAACTGTTTTTT.

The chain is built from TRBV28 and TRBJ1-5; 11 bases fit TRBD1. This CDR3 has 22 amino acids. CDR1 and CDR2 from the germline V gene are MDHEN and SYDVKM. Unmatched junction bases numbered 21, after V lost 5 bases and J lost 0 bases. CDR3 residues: CASSVLFIRDRGATYSNQPQHF. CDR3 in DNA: TGTGCCAGCAGTGTCCTCTTCATCCGGGACAGGGGGGCAACTTATAGCAATCAGCCCCAGCATTTT. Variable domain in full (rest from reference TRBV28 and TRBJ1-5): DVKVTQSSRYLVKRTGEKVFLECVQDMDHENMFWYRQDPGLGLRLIYFSYDVKMKEKGDIPEGYSVSREKKERFSLILESASTNQTSMYLCASSVLFIRDRGATYSNQPQHFGDGTRLSIL.

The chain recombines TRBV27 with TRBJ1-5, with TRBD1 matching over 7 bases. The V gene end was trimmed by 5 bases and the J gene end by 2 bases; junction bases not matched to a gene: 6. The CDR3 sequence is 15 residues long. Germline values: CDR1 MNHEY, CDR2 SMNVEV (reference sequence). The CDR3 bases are TGTGCCAGCAGTCCCTCTGGGACAGGCAATCAGCCCCAGCATTTT. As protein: CASSPSGTGNQPQHF.

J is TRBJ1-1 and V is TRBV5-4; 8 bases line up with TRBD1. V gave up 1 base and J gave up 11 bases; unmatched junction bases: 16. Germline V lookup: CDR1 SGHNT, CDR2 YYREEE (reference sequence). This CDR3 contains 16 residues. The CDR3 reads CASSLMMDRVYIRAFF. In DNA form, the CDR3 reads TGTGCCAGCAGCTTGATGATGGACAGGGTCTATATCCGGGCTTTCTTT.

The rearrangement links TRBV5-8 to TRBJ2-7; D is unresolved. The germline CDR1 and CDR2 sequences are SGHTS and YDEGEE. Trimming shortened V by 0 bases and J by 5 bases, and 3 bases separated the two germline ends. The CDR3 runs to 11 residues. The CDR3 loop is CASSLADEQYF. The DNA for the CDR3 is TGTGCCAGCAGCTTGGCCGACGAGCAGTACTTC.

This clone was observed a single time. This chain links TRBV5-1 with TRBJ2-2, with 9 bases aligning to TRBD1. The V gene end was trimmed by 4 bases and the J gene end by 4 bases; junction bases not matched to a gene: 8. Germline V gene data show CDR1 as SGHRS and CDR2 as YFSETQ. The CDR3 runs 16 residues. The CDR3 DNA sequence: TGCGCCAGCAGCCTAACCGACAGGGGGACCACCGGGGAGCTGTTTTTT. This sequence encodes CASSLTDRGTTGELFF.

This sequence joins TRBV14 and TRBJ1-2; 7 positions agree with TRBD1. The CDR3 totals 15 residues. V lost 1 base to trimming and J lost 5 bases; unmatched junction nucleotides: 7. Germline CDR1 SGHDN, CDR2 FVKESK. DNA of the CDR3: TGTGCCAGCAGCCAAGGACAGGGCAAAGGATATGGCTACACCTTC. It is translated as CASSQGQGKGYGYTF.